These 16 T cell receptor beta chains came from one sample sequenced in a study of CD8+CD57+ T cells in acquired aplastic anemia. Only patients with CD8+CD57+ cell expansion on flow cytometry were chosen for sequencing. Genomic DNA was employed as the template in profiling TCR beta VDJ and CDR3. TCRdb ran MiXCR on the reads and lists one entry per CDR3 protein. The data contain 170,000 or so distinct CDR3 sequences, 55% to 65% of them singletons. The sequencing input was sorted CD4+, CD8+, or CD8+CD57+ T cells (not recorded which) from PBMCs. Receptors originate from a human donor with aplastic anemia.

This clonotype has more than one count but fewer than ten. The genes are TRBV27 and TRBJ1-4; D is uncertain. Germline V gene lookup returns CDR1 MNHEY and CDR2 SMNVEV (reference sequence). This CDR3 contains 15 residues. V lost 3 bases and J 0 bases, leaving 8 bases between the germline ends. In DNA form, the CDR3 reads TGTGCCAGCAGTTTTTTCGCGGCAACTAATGAAAAACTGTTTTTT. Translated, it gives CASSFFAATNEKLFF.

This clonotype was found a few times. The genes are TRBV5-1 and TRBJ2-7; D is perhaps TRBD2 (6 bases). The CDR3 is made up of 13 amino acids. From germline, CDR1 is SGHRS and CDR2 YFSETQ. V was cut by 4 bases and J by 3 bases, with 11 bases left in between. DNA of the CDR3: TGCGCCAGCAGCACCCTGGGGGGCTACGAGCAGTACTTC. This encodes CASSTLGGYEQYF.

The chain couples TRBV29-1 to TRBJ2-5; a weak D match, TRBD2 (6 bases). V was cut by 4 bases and J by 5 bases, with 14 bases left in between. Germline loops: CDR1 SQVTM, CDR2 ANQGSEA. CDR3 length: 13 amino acids. CDR3 residues: CSVVGSGRETQYF. The CDR3 coding sequence is TGCAGCGTTGTAGGTTCGGGGAGGGAGACCCAGTACTTC.

The chain recombines TRBV20-1 with TRBJ1-1, with D tentatively TRBD1 (6 bases). Trimming pared 0 bases from V and 1 base from J, leaving 6 bases between. Germline CDR1 reads DFQATT; CDR2 reads SNEGSKA (reference sequence). The CDR3 consists of 13 residues. CDR3 residues: CSAREGGNTEAFF. CDR3 coding DNA: TGCAGTGCTAGAGAAGGGGGGAACACTGAAGCTTTCTTT.

A remark on this clonotype: A read error may produce the germline difference seen at one junction end. The rearrangement links TRBV20-1 to TRBJ2-7, with 7 bases fitting TRBD2. The CDR3 sequence is 12 residues long. The germline CDR1 and CDR2 sequences are DFQATT and SNEGSKA (reference sequence). The CDR3 DNA reads TGCAGTGCCGGCAGGGACTATCAAGAGCAGCACTTC. Its protein is CSAGRDYQEQHF.

The chain combines TRBV2 with TRBJ1-3, with a tentative D call TRBD1 (6 bases). CDR1 is SNHLY, CDR2 FYNNEI, per germline. This CDR3 spans 15 amino acids. Trimming shortened V by 2 bases and J by 4 bases, and 12 bases separated the two germline ends. The CDR3 DNA follows: TGTGCCAGCAGTGAAAACAGGGTGTCCGGAAACACCATATATTTT. This encodes CASSENRVSGNTIYF.

In its sample, this clonotype was seen many times. This sequence joins TRBV20-1 and TRBJ1-3, with 10 bases that match TRBD1. Germline V gene data show CDR1 as DFQATT and CDR2 as SNEGSKA (reference sequence). The trim removed 0 bases at V and 3 bases at J, leaving 5 bases unmatched. The CDR3 is 16 residues long. The CDR3 is CSARERDRGYGNTIYF. DNA for the CDR3: TGCAGTGCTAGAGAGCGGGACAGGGGCTATGGAAACACCATATATTTT.

The genes are TRBV20-1 and TRBJ2-1; 12 bases fit TRBD1. This CDR3 has 15 residues. After removal of 5 bases from V and 7 bases from J, the junction contained 9 bases not matched to a gene. Per the germline V gene, CDR1 is DFQATT and CDR2 is SNEGSKA (reference sequence). The CDR3 here is CSAHPGQGARNEQFF. DNA for the CDR3: TGCAGTGCTCACCCGGGACAGGGGGCGAGGAATGAGCAGTTCTTC.

The rearrangement joins TRBV10-3 to TRBJ1-1, with D hard to call. The CDR3 is 13 residues long. CDR1 is ENHRY, CDR2 SYGVKD, per germline. The V end lost 0 bases, the J end lost 2 bases, and 4 bases lay between the germline ends. The CDR3 sequence is CAISESANTEAFF. CDR3 bases: TGTGCCATCAGTGAGTCGGCTAACACTGAAGCTTTCTTT.

The chain carries TRBV19 and TRBJ2-5; D gene unclear. With 5 bases removed from V and 5 bases from J, the gap between germline ends came to 9 bases. Germline assignment: CDR1 LNHDA and CDR2 SQIVND (reference sequence). This CDR3 comprises 12 residues. In DNA, the CDR3 is TGTGCCAGTAGTCGGGTCAGGGAGACCCAGTACTTC. As protein: CASSRVRETQYF.

The chain uses TRBV2 and TRBJ2-5; TRBD1 matches 11 bases. V dropped 6 bases and J dropped 5; count of bases not matched to a gene: 11. The CDR3 is made up of 16 amino acids. Germline V gene lookup returns CDR1 SNHLY and CDR2 FYNNEI. CDR3 sequence reads: CASRDGGQGAGETQYF. The DNA for the CDR3 is TGTGCCAGCAGGGACGGAGGACAGGGGGCAGGGGAGACCCAGTACTTC.

This chain connects TRBV3-2 to TRBJ2-7; the table's D call, TRBD1, was not checked against the DNA. TRBV3-2 is listed as a pseudogene. The CDR3 is made up of 15 amino acids. The CDR3 is CASSHFWSPWGEQYF. The CDR3 DNA reads TGTGCCAGCAGCCACTTCTGGAGCCCCTGGGGGGAGCAGTACTTC.

V gene TRBV10-2 combines with J gene TRBJ2-7; 9 bases are shared with TRBD1. The CDR3 is 14 residues long. Germline-derived CDR1 and CDR2 are WSHSY and SAAADI. With V trimmed by 4 bases and J by 7 bases, 8 bases remained unmatched. In DNA, the CDR3 is TGCGCCAGCAGTGCGTTCGGGACAGGGCAGGAGCAGTACTTC. It codes for CASSAFGTGQEQYF.

This chain links TRBV20-1 with TRBJ2-3; 7 bases are shared with TRBD2. V lost 6 bases to trimming and J lost 3 bases; unmatched junction nucleotides: 15. The CDR3 length is 16 residues. From germline, CDR1 is DFQATT and CDR2 SNEGSKA (reference sequence). CDR3 nucleotide sequence: TGCAGTGCGAGACCCCCCCGGAGCGGGGTAACAGATACGCAGTATTTT. Translating gives CSARPPRSGVTDTQYF.

A note on this clonotype: The CDR3 ends on some other residue instead of the conserved phenylalanine or tryptophan, so this is likely a read error. The chain is built from TRBV2 and TRBJ2-7; the D gene is possibly TRBD1 (5 bases). The germline gives CDR1 SNHLY, CDR2 FYNNEI. With 6 bases removed from V and 2 bases from J, the gap between germline ends came to 11 bases. CDR3 size: 13 residues. The CDR3 loop is CASSLGQTYEQYL. The CDR3 bases are TGTGCCAGCAGCTTAGGACAAACCTACGAGCAGTACCTC.

Concerning this clonotype: Since no conserved phenylalanine or tryptophan closes the CDR3, a read error is the likely cause. It is unclear where the CDR3 begins or ends on the DNA, so no DNA is shown, and the CDR3 is as TCRdb lists it. The chain combines TRBV7-9 with TRBJ2-5. Germline CDR1 is SEHNR and CDR2 is FQNEAQ (reference sequence). The CDR3 numbers 8 amino acids, ends counted. The CDR3 sequence: CASSLDPS.